A selection of T cell receptor beta chains follows, all from one sample in a study of PD-1 blockade in classical Hodgkin lymphoma. Generated by immunoSEQ multiplex PCR, the TCRdb table keeps only in-frame clones and is missing some. The repertoire holds around 20,000 clones, 80% to 90% seen once, with around 12% in the top ten. The sequences come from peripheral blood mononuclear cells (PBMCs), collected before the second cycle of nivolumab. Source of these receptors: a human donor with classical Hodgkin lymphoma. Each CDR3 is given with its conserved first and last residue. Each record gives: V gene, J gene, CDR3 protein.

TRBV7-8	TRBJ2-7	CASSLVAGAYEQYF
TRBV2	TRBJ2-3	CASSDVGPGTSGPKWGTDTQYF
TRBV7-8	TRBJ1-1	CASSPEIGRDTEAFF
TRBV5-1	TRBJ1-1	CASSATGGENTEAFF
TRBV19	TRBJ1-2	CASSPLGTAYGYTF
TRBV5-1	TRBJ2-1	CASSLRNEQFF
TRBV6-6	TRBJ1-1	CATTKGGGTEAFF
TRBV19	TRBJ1-6	CASANQGRSYNSPLHF
TRBV5-4	TRBJ1-2	CASSRAGTGVAGYTF
TRBV19	TRBJ1-2	CATKRGGGGNINYGYTF
TRBV25-1	TRBJ1-4	CASSPPQGTNEKLFF
TRBV9	TRBJ2-3	CASSPNQGPGGTDTQYF
TRBV5-1	TRBJ2-1	CASSLGRGASYNEQFF
TRBV19	TRBJ1-3	CASSMVSGISGNTIYF
TRBV7-2	TRBJ1-2	CASSFNRLNYGYTF
TRBV4-1	TRBJ2-2	CASSRMTGANTNTGELFF
TRBV5-1	TRBJ2-1	CASSLSGTANNEQFF
TRBV7-8	TRBJ2-1	CASTYWGDEQFF
TRBV7-3	TRBJ2-2	CASSPRGDNTGELFF
TRBV2	TRBJ1-3	CASSRQVSSGNTIYF
TRBV2	TRBJ1-6	CASIELQGPLGNSPLHF
TRBV6-9	TRBJ2-7	CASRPLGQVSYEQYF
TRBV19	TRBJ1-4	CASSGGTREKLFF
TRBV10-1	TRBJ2-3	CASTDVGGAVVTDTQYF
TRBV19	TRBJ1-1	CASSIVGGRTNTEAFF
TRBV28	TRBJ2-1	CASSLPGQGAHEQFF
TRBV9	TRBJ2-5	CASSPNNFLAAEETQYF
TRBV2	TRBJ1-4	CASNRQLRNEKLFF
TRBV4-3	TRBJ1-1	CASSQDFGGGNTEAFF
TRBV25-1	TRBJ1-5	CASSESGIYQPQHF
TRBV7-8	TRBJ1-3	CASSFSAGDSGNTIYF
TRBV14	TRBJ2-7	CASSPWRGRSSYEQYF
TRBV5-1	TRBJ1-5	CASSPEGQGGNQPQHF
TRBV5-1	TRBJ2-5	CASSLVGETQYF
TRBV5-1	TRBJ2-3	CATQEGGSTDTQYF
TRBV11-2	TRBJ1-1	CASSLDPGGTEAFF
TRBV19	TRBJ2-1	CASLLPDISSYNEQFF
TRBV5-1	TRBJ1-4	CASSGSGEGEKLFF
TRBV7-9	TRBJ2-5	CASSLVGQGTQYF
TRBV19	TRBJ1-2	CASSPFGGNLNYGYTF
TRBV5-1	TRBJ2-2	CASSFTVNTGELFF
TRBV6-9	TRBJ2-2	CASKRTSSTGELFF
TRBV7-5	TRBJ1-2	CASSLDLSYGYTF
TRBV6-1	TRBJ2-5	CASSVGTSGGAETQYF
TRBV7-3	TRBJ2-3	CASSLVGEGTDTQYF
TRBV4-3	TRBJ2-5	CASSQDSLGQETQYF
TRBV7-9	TRBJ1-4	CASSLERGVYEKLFF
TRBV19	TRBJ1-6	CASSPTRTDVRNSPLHF
TRBV5-1	TRBJ1-6	CASSLDRGTNSPLHF
TRBV7-2	TRBJ2-6	CASSFGGGPFYSGANVLTF
TRBV21-1	TRBJ1-3	CASSKDAGRSGNTIYF
TRBV6-6	TRBJ2-2	CASSRVSTGELFF
TRBV5-5	TRBJ1-1	CASSLQDRGLTEAFF
TRBV5-1	TRBJ2-3	CASSLAGLGTDTQYF